This T cell receptor (beta chain) emerged from a study of blood T cell repertoires in COVID-19 (dated by TCRdb to the early 2020s). Notes on the research overall: The collaborator samples originated in the United States, Italy and Spain and spanned the acute and convalescent phases of COVID-19. The material from the prospective study consisted of cDNA or gDNA derived from T cells, B-cell-depleted T cells, or PBMCs. Deeply sampled blood TCRbeta repertoires from subjects exposed to, actively infected with, or recovered from COVID-19 were included in the dataset. The repertoires were made available in a free public database intended to serve as a resource for research on the immune response to SARS-CoV-2. The samples were drawn from the first 160 participants of the ongoing ImmuneRACE study and from about 1,200 subjects provided by 6 global collaborators. Nearly every sample came with metadata listing a de-identified subject ID, COVID-19 status, age in years and sex. Where available, HLA class I and class II types were obtained from metadata supplied by the sample provider rather than from assay-based typing. The research as a whole found: The amount of clinical and demographic metadata varied by source and participant and was provided uncurated.

TCRbeta CDR3 regions were amplified from genomic DNA by means of the immunoSEQ Assay, a bias-controlled multiplex PCR. In the source study's methods: The number of nucleated cells in each sample was estimated by amplification of reference gene primers within the assay. Sequence reads were collapsed and filtered to measure the absolute abundance of every unique TCRbeta CDR3 rearrangement. Productive Simpson clonality was computed per sample as the square root of Simpson's diversity index over productive rearrangements. This immuneACCESS table, as held by TCRdb, lists in-frame sequences with V and J called but not all clones. Of the missing ones, under half trace to an unresolved V gene in checked studies; the others have no known cause. V, J and clone size are taken as reported in that table, and D and trimming were inferred from the DNA itself. Counted in this sample were about 230,000 clones; about 86% of them appeared once. Of the sample, approximately 8.6% is held by the ten largest clones.

This clone was recorded once. It has no known antigen specificity. No base quality information exists; no much larger clone differs at one position. Collaborating institutions collected whole blood in K2EDTA tubes following their own protocols. Collaborator samples were shipped for TCRbeta analysis as frozen whole blood, isolated PBMCs, or DNA extracted from either sample type. From the cysteine through the phenylalanine, the CDR3 covers 16 amino acids. Just CDR3 DNA is preserved here, 48 bases in frame from base 1. Material for sequencing was peripheral blood. The clonotype comes from a man in his forties with active or convalescent COVID-19. Recombination joined TRBV21-1 with TRBJ2-5; the table's D gene call, TRBD1, was not cross checked with the DNA. TRBV21-1 is annotated as a pseudogene. The DNA is as follows: TGTGCCAGCAGCCCGCGGAAGACAGGGGGCCGAGAGACCCAGTACTTC. It specifies CASSPRKTGGRETQYF.